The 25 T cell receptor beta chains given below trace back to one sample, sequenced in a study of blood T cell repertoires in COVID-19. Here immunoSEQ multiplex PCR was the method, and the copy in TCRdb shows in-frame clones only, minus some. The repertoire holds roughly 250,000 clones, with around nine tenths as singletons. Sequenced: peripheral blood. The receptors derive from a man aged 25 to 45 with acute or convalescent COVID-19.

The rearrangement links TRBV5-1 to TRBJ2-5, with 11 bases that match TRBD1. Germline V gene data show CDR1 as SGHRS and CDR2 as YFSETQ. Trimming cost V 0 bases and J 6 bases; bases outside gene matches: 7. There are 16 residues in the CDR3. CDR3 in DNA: TGCGCCAGCAGCTTGGGCCCGGGACAGGGGGGAAAGACCCAGTACTTC. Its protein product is CASSLGPGQGGKTQYF.

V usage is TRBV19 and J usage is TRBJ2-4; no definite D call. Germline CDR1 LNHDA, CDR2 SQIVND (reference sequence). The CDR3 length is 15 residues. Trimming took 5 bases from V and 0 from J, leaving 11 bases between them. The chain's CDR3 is CASSPKTIAKNIQYF. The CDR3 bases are TGTGCCAGTAGTCCAAAGACAATAGCCAAAAACATTCAGTACTTC.

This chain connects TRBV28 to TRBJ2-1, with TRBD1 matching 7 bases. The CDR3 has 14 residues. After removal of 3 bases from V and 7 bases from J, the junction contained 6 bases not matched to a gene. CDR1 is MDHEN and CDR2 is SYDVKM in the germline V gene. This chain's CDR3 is CASSFLDRTNEQFF. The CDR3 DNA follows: TGTGCCAGCAGTTTTTTGGACAGGACTAATGAGCAGTTCTTC. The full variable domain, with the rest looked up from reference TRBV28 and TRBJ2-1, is DVKVTQSSRYLVKRTGEKVFLECVQDMDHENMFWYRQDPGLGLRLIYFSYDVKMKEKGDIPEGYSVSREKKERFSLILESASTNQTSMYLCASSFLDRTNEQFFGPGTRLTVL.

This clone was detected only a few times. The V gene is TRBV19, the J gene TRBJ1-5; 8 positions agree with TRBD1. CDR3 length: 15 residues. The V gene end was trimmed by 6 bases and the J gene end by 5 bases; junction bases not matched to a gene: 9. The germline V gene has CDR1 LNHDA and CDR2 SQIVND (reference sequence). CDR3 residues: CASRDGQGRYQPQHF. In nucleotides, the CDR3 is TGTGCCAGTAGAGATGGACAGGGCCGATATCAGCCCCAGCATTTT. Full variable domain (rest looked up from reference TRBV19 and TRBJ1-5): DGGITQSPKYLFRKEGQNVTLSCEQNLNHDAMYWYRQDPGQGLRLIYYSQIVNDFQKGDIAEGYSVSREKKESFPLTVTSAQKNPTAFYLCASRDGQGRYQPQHFGDGTRLSIL.

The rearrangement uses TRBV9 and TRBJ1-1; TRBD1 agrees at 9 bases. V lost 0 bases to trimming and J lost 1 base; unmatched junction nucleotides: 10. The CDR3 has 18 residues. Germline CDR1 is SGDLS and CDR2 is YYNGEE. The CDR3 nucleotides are TGTGCCAGCAGCGTAGCTCTTGGGACAGGGTCTGGGAACACTGAAGCTTTCTTT. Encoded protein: CASSVALGTGSGNTEAFF. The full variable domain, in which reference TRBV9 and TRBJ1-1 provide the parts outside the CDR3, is DSGVTQTPKHLITATGQRVTLRCSPRSGDLSVYWYQQSLDQGLQFLIQYYNGEERAKGNILERFSAQQFPDLHSELNLSSLELGDSALYFCASSVALGTGSGNTEAFFGQGTRLTVV.

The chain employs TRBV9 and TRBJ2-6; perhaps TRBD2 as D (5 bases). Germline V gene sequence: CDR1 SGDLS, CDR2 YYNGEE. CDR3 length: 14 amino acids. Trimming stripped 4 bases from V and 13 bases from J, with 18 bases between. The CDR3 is CASSPRRSIAVLTF. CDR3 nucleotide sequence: TGTGCCAGCAGCCCCCGGAGGTCAATCGCGGTCCTGACTTTC.

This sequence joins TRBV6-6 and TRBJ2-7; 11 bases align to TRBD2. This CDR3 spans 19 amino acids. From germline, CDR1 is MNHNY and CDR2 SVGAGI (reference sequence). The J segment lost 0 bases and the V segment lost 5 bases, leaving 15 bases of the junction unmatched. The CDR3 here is CASSPGRASGGPLSYEQYF. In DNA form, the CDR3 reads TGTGCCAGCAGTCCCGGGAGGGCTAGCGGGGGGCCACTCTCCTACGAGCAGTACTTC.

DNA for the CDR3: TGTGCCAGCAGCTTGGAAAGGGACACTAGTCGGGCTTTCTTT. Encoded protein: CASSLERDTSRAFF. V and J are TRBV5-8 and TRBJ1-1; a weak D match, TRBD1 (6 bases). Trimming left V 0 bases short and J 11 bases short, with 17 bases between. The CDR3 covers 14 residues. Germline V lookup: CDR1 SGHTS, CDR2 YDEGEE. Drawing the rest from reference TRBV5-8 and TRBJ1-1, the complete variable domain is EAGVTQSPTHLIKTRGQQATLRCSPISGHTSVYWYQQALGLGLQFLLWYDEGEERNRGNFPPRFSGRQFPNYSSELNVNALELEDSALYLCASSLERDTSRAFFGQGTRLTVV.

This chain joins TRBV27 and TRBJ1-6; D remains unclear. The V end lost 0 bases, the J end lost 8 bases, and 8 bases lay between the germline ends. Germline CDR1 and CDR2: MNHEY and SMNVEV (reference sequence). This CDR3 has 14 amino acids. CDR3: CASSLSIEYSPLHF. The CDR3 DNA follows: TGTGCCAGCAGTTTATCGATTGAGTATTCACCCCTCCACTTT.

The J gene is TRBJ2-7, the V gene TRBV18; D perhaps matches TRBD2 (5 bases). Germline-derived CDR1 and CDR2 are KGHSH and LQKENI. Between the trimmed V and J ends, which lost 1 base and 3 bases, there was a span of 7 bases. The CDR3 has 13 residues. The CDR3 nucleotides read TGTGCCAGCTCACCACTCGGGGACTACGAGCAGTACTTC. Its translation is CASSPLGDYEQYF.

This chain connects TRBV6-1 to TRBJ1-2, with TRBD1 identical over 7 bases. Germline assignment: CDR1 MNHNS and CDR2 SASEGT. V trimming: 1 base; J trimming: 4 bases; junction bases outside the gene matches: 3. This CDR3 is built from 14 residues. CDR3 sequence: CASSEVRDSYGYTF. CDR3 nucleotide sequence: TGTGCCAGCAGTGAAGTCCGGGACAGCTATGGCTACACCTTC.

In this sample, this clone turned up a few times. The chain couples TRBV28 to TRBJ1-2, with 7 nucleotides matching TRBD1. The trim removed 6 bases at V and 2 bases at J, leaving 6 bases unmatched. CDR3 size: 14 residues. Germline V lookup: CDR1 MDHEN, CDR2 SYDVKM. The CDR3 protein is CASRRTGANYGYTF. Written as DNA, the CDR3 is TGTGCCAGCAGACGGACAGGAGCAAACTATGGCTACACCTTC.

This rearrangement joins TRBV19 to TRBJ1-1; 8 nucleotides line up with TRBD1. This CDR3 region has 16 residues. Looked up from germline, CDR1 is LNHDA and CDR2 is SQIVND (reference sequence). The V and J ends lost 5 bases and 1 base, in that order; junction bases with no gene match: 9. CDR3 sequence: CASSFRQDRANTEAFF. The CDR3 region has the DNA TGTGCCAGTAGTTTCCGCCAGGACAGGGCGAACACTGAAGCTTTCTTT.

CDR3 nucleotides: TGTGCCAGCACCTTCGGAGAGAACACTGAAGCTTTCTTT. It translates to CASTFGENTEAFF. The rearrangement uses TRBV2 and TRBJ1-1; D is undetermined. Germline assignment: CDR1 SNHLY and CDR2 FYNNEI. V lost 7 bases and J lost 1, with 10 bases in between. The CDR3 consists of 13 residues.

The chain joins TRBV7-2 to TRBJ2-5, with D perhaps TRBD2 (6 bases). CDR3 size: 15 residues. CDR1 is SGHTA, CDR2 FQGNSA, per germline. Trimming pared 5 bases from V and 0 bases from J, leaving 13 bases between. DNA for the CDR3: TGTGCCAGCAGCCCCAGTCGCGGGAACCAAGAGACCCAGTACTTC. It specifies CASSPSRGNQETQYF.

The CDR3 nucleotides are TGTGCCAGCAGCTTAGGCAGCCCCGGCTTGGGTCCAGGACTAGCGGGAACCGACGAGCAGTACTTC. Its translation: CASSLGSPGLGPGLAGTDEQYF. The chain employs TRBV7-4 and TRBJ2-7; TRBD2 matches 12 bases. The CDR3 length is 22 residues. The germline V gene has CDR1 SGHVT and CDR2 SQSDAQ. Germline trimming cut 1 base from V and 5 bases from J; bases unmatched to any gene: 24.

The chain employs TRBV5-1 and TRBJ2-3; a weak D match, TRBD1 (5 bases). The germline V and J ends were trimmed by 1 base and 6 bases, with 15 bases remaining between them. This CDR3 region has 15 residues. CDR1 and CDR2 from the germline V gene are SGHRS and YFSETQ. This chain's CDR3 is CASSLFGRVGDTQYF. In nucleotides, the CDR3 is TGCGCCAGCAGCTTGTTTGGCAGGGTAGGCGATACGCAGTATTTT.

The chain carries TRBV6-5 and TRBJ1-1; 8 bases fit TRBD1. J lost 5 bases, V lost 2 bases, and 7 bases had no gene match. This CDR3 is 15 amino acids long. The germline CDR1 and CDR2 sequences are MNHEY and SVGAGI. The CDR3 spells CASSYRTGWETEAFF. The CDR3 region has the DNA TGTGCCAGCAGTTACAGGACAGGGTGGGAGACTGAAGCTTTCTTT.

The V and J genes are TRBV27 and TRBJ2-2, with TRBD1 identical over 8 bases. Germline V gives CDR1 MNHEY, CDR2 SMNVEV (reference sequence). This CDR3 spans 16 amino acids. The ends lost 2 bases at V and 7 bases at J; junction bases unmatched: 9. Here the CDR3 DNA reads TGTGCCAGCAGTTTAGCGCGGACAGGGTTGGGCGGGGAGCTGTTTTTT. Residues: CASSLARTGLGGELFF.

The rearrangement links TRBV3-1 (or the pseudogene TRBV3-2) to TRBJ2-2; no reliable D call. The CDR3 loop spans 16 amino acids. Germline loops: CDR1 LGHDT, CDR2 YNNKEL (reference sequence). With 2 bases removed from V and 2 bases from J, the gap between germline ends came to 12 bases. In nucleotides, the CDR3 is TGTGCCAGCAGCCAACACGCCGGGTCCAACACCGGGGAGCTGTTTTTT. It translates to CASSQHAGSNTGELFF.

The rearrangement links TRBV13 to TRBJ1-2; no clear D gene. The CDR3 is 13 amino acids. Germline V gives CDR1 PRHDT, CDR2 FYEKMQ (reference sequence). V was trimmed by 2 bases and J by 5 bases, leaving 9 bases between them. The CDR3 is CASSLRGLYGYTF. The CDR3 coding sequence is TGTGCCAGCAGCTTAAGAGGGCTGTATGGCTACACCTTC.

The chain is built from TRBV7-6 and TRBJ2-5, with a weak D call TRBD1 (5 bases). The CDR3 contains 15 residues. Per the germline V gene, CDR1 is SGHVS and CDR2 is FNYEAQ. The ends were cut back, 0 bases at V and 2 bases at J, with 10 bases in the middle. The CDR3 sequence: CASSLAGQGQETQYF. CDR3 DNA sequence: TGTGCCAGCAGCTTAGCTGGGCAGGGACAAGAGACCCAGTACTTC.

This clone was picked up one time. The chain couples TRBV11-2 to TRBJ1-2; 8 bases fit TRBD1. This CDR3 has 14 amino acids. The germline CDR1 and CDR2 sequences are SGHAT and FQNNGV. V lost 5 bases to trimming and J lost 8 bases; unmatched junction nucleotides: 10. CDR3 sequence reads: CASSPLQGALGYTF. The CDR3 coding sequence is TGTGCCAGCAGCCCCCTTCAGGGGGCTCTGGGCTACACCTTC.

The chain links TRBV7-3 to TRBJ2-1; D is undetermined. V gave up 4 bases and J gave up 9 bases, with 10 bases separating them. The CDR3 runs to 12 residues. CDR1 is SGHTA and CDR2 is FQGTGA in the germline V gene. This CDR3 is CASSYGTGEQFF. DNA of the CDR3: TGTGCCAGCAGCTACGGTACGGGTGAGCAGTTCTTC. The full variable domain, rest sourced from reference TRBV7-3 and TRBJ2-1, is GAGVSQTPSNKVTEKGKYVELRCDPISGHTALYWYRQSLGQGPEFLIYFQGTGAADDSGLPNDRFFAVRPEGSVSTLKIQRTERGDSAVYLCASSYGTGEQFFGPGTRLTVL.

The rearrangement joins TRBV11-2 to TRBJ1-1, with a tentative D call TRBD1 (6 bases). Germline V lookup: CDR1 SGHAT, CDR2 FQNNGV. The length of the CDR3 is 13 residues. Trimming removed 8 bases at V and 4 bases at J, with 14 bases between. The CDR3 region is CASGNRAPTEAFF. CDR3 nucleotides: TGTGCCAGCGGAAACAGGGCCCCCACTGAAGCTTTCTTT. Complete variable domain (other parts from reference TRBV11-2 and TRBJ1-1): EAGVAQSPRYKIIEKRQSVAFWCNPISGHATLYWYQQILGQGPKLLIQFQNNGVVDDSQLPKDRFSAERLKGVDSTLKIQPAKLEDSAVYLCASGNRAPTEAFFGQGTRLTVV.